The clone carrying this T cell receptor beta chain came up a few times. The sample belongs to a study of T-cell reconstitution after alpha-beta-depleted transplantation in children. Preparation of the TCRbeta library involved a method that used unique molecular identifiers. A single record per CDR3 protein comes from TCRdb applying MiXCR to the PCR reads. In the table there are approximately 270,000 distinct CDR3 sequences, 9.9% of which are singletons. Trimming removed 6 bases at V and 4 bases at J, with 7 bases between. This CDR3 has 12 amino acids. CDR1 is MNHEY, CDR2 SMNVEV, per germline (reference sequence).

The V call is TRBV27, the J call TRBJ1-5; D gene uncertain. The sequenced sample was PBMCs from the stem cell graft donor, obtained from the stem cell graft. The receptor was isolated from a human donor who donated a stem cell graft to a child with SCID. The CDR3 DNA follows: TGTGCCAGCAGGGACCCTAATCAGCCCCAGCATTTT. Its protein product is CASRDPNQPQHF.